The rows below give T cell receptor beta chains drawn from one sample of a study of shared clonotypes between healthy human individuals. Generated by immunoSEQ multiplex PCR, the TCRdb table keeps only in-frame clones and is missing some. Among about 1.1 million clones listed, approximately 78% were seen once. Material for sequencing was memory CD4+ T cells from PBMCs. All receptors come from a man younger than 35 in good health. Some clones in this sample may be carry-over from other donors' samples. Each CDR3 is given with its conserved first and last residue. A D gene is named only where the DNA matches it firmly. A clone size is listed for some rows: how often the clone was seen (once, few, many), or a class if it is expanded.

j_gene	abundance	d_gene	v_gene	CDR3aa	CDR3nt
TRBJ2-3	.	.	TRBV5-1	CASSLEGTTDTQYF	TGCGCCAGCAGCCTGGAGGGGACCACAGATACGCAGTATTTT
TRBJ2-2	.	TRBD2	TRBV5-1	CASSGGLAITGELFF	TGCGCCAGCAGCGGGGGACTAGCGATCACCGGGGAGCTGTTTTTT
TRBJ1-3	.	.	TRBV5-1	CASSLWNSDHSGNTIYF	TGCGCCAGCAGCTTGTGGAACTCGGACCACTCTGGAAACACCATATATTTT
TRBJ1-2	.	.	TRBV29-1	CSVGGGTSGYTF	TGCAGCGTTGGCGGGGGGACGAGTGGCTACACCTTC
TRBJ2-5	.	TRBD1	TRBV5-1	CASSDPQGRGTQYF	TGCGCCAGCAGCGACCCACAGGGGCGCGGGACCCAGTACTTC
TRBJ2-2	.	TRBD2	TRBV10-3	CAIRGSSGSRAGELFF	TGTGCCATCAGGGGGAGTAGCGGGAGTCGCGCCGGGGAGCTGTTTTTT
TRBJ2-3	.	.	TRBV5-1	CASTPLQGSTDTQYF	TGCGCCAGCACCCCCCTTCAGGGTAGCACAGATACGCAGTATTTT
TRBJ2-1	.	.	TRBV28	CASIPPWGEQFF	TGTGCCAGCATCCCTCCATGGGGGGAGCAGTTCTTC
TRBJ1-2	.	.	TRBV27	CASSSAGANYGYTF	TGTGCCAGCAGTTCAGCAGGGGCTAACTATGGCTACACCTTC
TRBJ2-7	.	.	TRBV9	CASSESGASYEQYF	TGTGCCAGCAGCGAGTCGGGCGCCTCCTACGAGCAGTACTTC
TRBJ1-2	.	.	TRBV5-1	CASSLEGNPANYGYTF	TGCGCCAGCAGCTTGGAGGGGAACCCAGCTAACTATGGCTACACCTTC
TRBJ1-4	.	.	TRBV9	CASSRRGNEKLFF	TGTGCCAGCAGCCGTCGGGGGAATGAAAAACTGTTTTTT
TRBJ1-2	.	.	TRBV6-4	CASSAGYGYTF	TGTGCCAGCAGTGCGGGGTATGGCTACACCTTC
TRBJ2-1	.	.	TRBV18	CASSPPSSYNEQFF	TGTGCCAGCTCACCGCCGAGCTCCTACAATGAGCAGTTCTTC
TRBJ2-1	.	TRBD2	TRBV14	CASSAFLAGSYNEQFF	TGTGCCAGCAGCGCGTTTCTAGCGGGCAGCTACAATGAGCAGTTCTTC
TRBJ1-1	.	.	TRBV28	CASSSPAMNTEAFF	TGTGCCAGCAGTTCGCCAGCTATGAACACTGAAGCTTTCTTT
TRBJ2-2	.	.	TRBV18	CASSPSLGYSDTGELFF	TGTGCCAGCTCACCATCGCTCGGGTATTCCGACACCGGGGAGCTGTTTTTT
TRBJ1-5	few	.	TRBV30	CAWRQGNNQPQHF	TGTGCCTGGAGGCAGGGAAACAATCAGCCCCAGCATTTT
TRBJ2-2	.	.	TRBV19	CASRQAGRNTGELFF	TGTGCCAGTAGGCAGGCCGGGAGGAACACCGGGGAGCTGTTTTTT
TRBJ2-1	.	.	TRBV29-1	CSVRVQSSSYNEQFF	TGCAGCGTTCGGGTCCAGTCCAGCTCCTACAATGAGCAGTTCTTC
TRBJ2-5	.	TRBD2	TRBV30	CAWGLGETQYF	TGTGCCTGGGGACTAGGAGAGACCCAGTACTTC
TRBJ2-7	.	.	TRBV28	CASISYTYEQYF	TGTGCCAGCATCTCATATACCTACGAGCAGTACTTC
TRBJ1-1	.	.	TRBV10-3	CAITATENTEAFF	TGTGCCATCACCGCGACAGAGAACACTGAAGCTTTCTTT
TRBJ1-1	.	.	TRBV2	CASSDGLNTEAFF	TGTGCCAGCAGTGATGGGTTGAACACTGAAGCTTTCTTT
TRBJ1-3	.	TRBD1	TRBV5-1	CASSPGQGMTGNTIYF	TGCGCCAGCAGCCCGGGACAGGGGATGACTGGAAACACCATATATTTT
TRBJ2-7	.	TRBD2	TRBV27	CASSLNSGSSYEQYF	TGTGCCAGCAGTTTGAATAGCGGGAGTTCCTACGAGCAGTACTTC
TRBJ1-4	few	.	TRBV18	CASSRRNEKLFF	TGTGCCAGCTCACGGCGGAATGAAAAACTGTTTTTT
TRBJ1-5	.	.	TRBV15	CATSIVVNPNQPQHF	TGTGCCACCAGTATCGTCGTGAACCCAAATCAGCCCCAGCATTTT
TRBJ1-5	many	TRBD1	TRBV2	CASSESPGTVYQPQHF	TGTGCCAGCAGTGAATCCCCCGGGACAGTCTATCAGCCCCAGCATTTT
TRBJ1-5	.	.	TRBV5-4	CASSMGGGSGQPQHF	TGTGCCAGCAGTATGGGAGGGGGGTCCGGTCAGCCCCAGCATTTT
TRBJ1-1	once	TRBD1	TRBV27	CASSSAPGQGALVWRMNTEAFF	TGTGCCAGCAGTTCAGCCCCGGGACAGGGGGCGCTTGTATGGAGGATGAACACTGAAGCTTTCTTT
TRBJ1-1	.	.	TRBV28	CASSPKRGLNTEAFF	TGTGCCAGCAGCCCAAAAAGAGGGCTTAACACTGAAGCTTTCTTT
TRBJ2-7	.	.	TRBV5-1	CASSPTTSTYEQYF	TGCGCCAGCAGCCCGACGACTAGTACCTACGAGCAGTACTTC
TRBJ2-3	.	TRBD2	TRBV28	CASSYSGRAHTDTQYF	TGTGCCAGCAGTTATAGCGGGAGGGCCCACACAGATACGCAGTATTTT
TRBJ2-7	.	.	TRBV7-2	CASNSGPFSSYEQYF	TGTGCCAGCAACTCCGGGCCCTTTAGCTCCTACGAGCAGTACTTC
TRBJ2-3	.	.	TRBV29-1	CSVDLTLDTQYF	TGCAGCGTTGATTTGACACTAGATACGCAGTATTTT
TRBJ2-3	.	TRBD2	TRBV7-3	CASSSLGGRGDTQYF	TGTGCCAGCAGCTCCCTGGGCGGGAGGGGCGATACGCAGTATTTT
TRBJ2-5	.	TRBD2	TRBV6-5	CASSYSVAGGWAQYF	TGTGCCAGCAGTTATTCGGTAGCGGGAGGATGGGCCCAGTACTTC
TRBJ1-2	.	.	TRBV28	CASSDTESYGYTF	TGTGCCAGCAGTGATACAGAGAGCTATGGCTACACCTTC
TRBJ2-3	.	TRBD1	TRBV2	CASSGPRDSHMDTQYF	TGTGCCAGCAGCGGCCCCCGGGACAGCCACATGGATACGCAGTATTTT
TRBJ2-7	.	.	TRBV29-1	CSVRGAYEQYF	TGCAGCGTTCGAGGGGCCTACGAGCAGTACTTC
TRBJ2-6	.	.	TRBV18	CASSPRFGGTGANVLTF	TGTGCCAGCTCACCTCGTTTTGGGGGAACTGGGGCCAACGTCCTGACTTTC
TRBJ1-1	.	.	TRBV7-2	CASSPLVNTEAFF	TGTGCCAGCAGCCCTTTAGTGAACACTGAAGCTTTCTTT
TRBJ2-2	.	.	TRBV5-8	CATSNFWAGSGELFF	TGTGCCACTTCGAATTTTTGGGCAGGGTCCGGGGAGCTGTTTTTT
TRBJ2-1	once	.	TRBV5-1	CASSLSPYAAEQFF	TGCGCCAGCAGCTTGTCCCCTTATGCTGCTGAGCAGTTCTTC
TRBJ1-1	.	TRBD1	TRBV5-6	CASSLWGRGYTEAFF	TGTGCCAGCAGCCTGTGGGGCAGGGGGTACACTGAAGCTTTCTTT
TRBJ2-1	few	.	TRBV4-3	CASKHKHNEQFF	TGCGCCAGCAAACATAAACACAATGAGCAGTTCTTC
TRBJ2-3	.	.	TRBV6-1	CASSNRGGSTDTQYF	TGTGCCAGCAGTAATCGGGGCGGGAGCACAGATACGCAGTATTTT
TRBJ1-1	.	.	TRBV9	CASSVVGGTYDEAFF	TGTGCCAGCAGCGTAGTAGGGGGGACCTATGACGAAGCTTTCTTT
TRBJ1-1	.	.	TRBV10-3	CAISEPSRESNTEAFF	TGTGCCATCAGTGAGCCGAGCAGGGAATCCAACACTGAAGCTTTCTTT